One sample yielded the 14 T cell receptor beta chains listed below, sequenced in a study of blood T cell repertoires in COVID-19. The assay was immunoSEQ multiplex PCR, and TCRdb's table has in-frame clones only and misses some. Here the sample spans roughly 570,000 clones, about 89% being singletons. The sample consisted of peripheral blood. The receptors come from a woman aged 45-59 years with COVID-19, enrolled during active disease.

The rearrangement joins TRBV6-1 to TRBJ1-1; no clear D gene. The germline CDR1 and CDR2 sequences are MNHNS and SASEGT. This CDR3 comprises 14 residues. V was trimmed by 2 bases and J by 6 bases, leaving 13 bases between them. The CDR3 is CASSESGVRAEAFF. DNA of the CDR3: TGTGCCAGCAGTGAAAGCGGGGTTAGAGCTGAAGCTTTCTTT.

The rearrangement joins TRBV30 to TRBJ2-7; 8 bases are a match to TRBD2. CDR1 and CDR2 (germline): GTSNPN, SVGIG (reference sequence). V gave up 7 bases and J gave up 0 bases; unmatched junction bases: 2. CDR3 length: 12 residues. CDR3 loop: CAFGGGSYEQYF. The CDR3 region has the DNA TGTGCCTTCGGGGGGGGCTCCTACGAGCAGTACTTC.

The gene calls are TRBV29-1 and TRBJ1-1, with TRBD1 matching over 9 bases. The V and J ends lost 3 bases and 9 bases, in that order; junction bases with no gene match: 8. This CDR3 is built from 13 residues. The germline V gene encodes CDR1 SQVTM and CDR2 ANQGSEA. The CDR3 bases are TGCAGCGTTGAGCCCGGGACAGGGTATAAAGCTTTCTTT. Translation: CSVEPGTGYKAFF.

J is TRBJ2-2 and V is TRBV27; 9 nucleotides line up with TRBD1. Germline values: CDR1 MNHEY, CDR2 SMNVEV (reference sequence). This CDR3 spans 16 amino acids. V dropped 6 bases and J dropped 7; count of bases not matched to a gene: 12. In nucleotides, the CDR3 is TGTGCCAGCAGCTTTGGACAGGGGAGGTTCATCGGGGAGCTGTTTTTT. Encoded protein: CASSFGQGRFIGELFF.

This clone was picked up a small number of times. The chain employs TRBV9 and TRBJ1-1; no clear D. Germline V gives CDR1 SGDLS, CDR2 YYNGEE. The CDR3 contains 12 residues. V was cut by 0 bases and J by 6 bases, with 6 bases left in between. In nucleotides, the CDR3 is TGTGCCAGCAGCGTAGGAGGGTCTGAAGCTTTCTTT. Residues: CASSVGGSEAFF.

The V call is TRBV5-4, the J call TRBJ1-4, with a weak D call TRBD1 (6 bases). Trimming shortened V by 7 bases and J by 7 bases, and 20 bases separated the two germline ends. The CDR3 runs 15 residues. In germline, CDR1 is SGHNT, CDR2 YYREEE (reference sequence). This CDR3 reads CASGEVGTKREKLFF. CDR3 nucleotides: TGTGCCAGCGGCGAGGTCGGGACAAAGCGTGAAAAACTGTTTTTT.

The chain links TRBV28 to TRBJ2-3; 8 bases are a match to TRBD1. CDR1 is MDHEN, CDR2 SYDVKM, per germline. CDR3 length: 15 residues. V lost 5 bases to trimming and J lost 4 bases; unmatched junction nucleotides: 8. CDR3 in amino acids: CASSPNDRGADTQYF. Written as DNA, the CDR3 is TGTGCCAGCAGTCCGAACGACAGGGGAGCAGATACGCAGTATTTT.

With regard to this clone: This CDR3 is also generated by other DNA sequences in the sample. Here the CDR3 DNA reads TGTGCCAGCAGCCTCGGAGATGGCTACACCTTC. This gives the protein CASSLGDGYTF. The chain links TRBV12-3 or TRBV12-4 to TRBJ1-2; D uncertain. Trimming cost V 6 bases and J 6 bases, with 8 bases left between them. The CDR3 has 11 amino acids.

A remark on this clone: With a much larger clone just one base away, this may be a read error. The chain uses TRBV11-2 and TRBJ2-7; 10 bases fit TRBD2. This CDR3 spans 14 amino acids. The germline V gene has CDR1 SGHAT and CDR2 FQNNGV. Losses at the gene ends were 5 bases for V and 2 bases for J; bases not matched to a gene: 3. CDR3 DNA: TGTGCCAGCAGCCAGAGCGGGGGGGCCTACGAGCAGTACTTC. This sequence encodes CASSQSGGAYEQYF.

The genes are TRBV4-2 and TRBJ2-7; 9 bases fit TRBD2. The V gene end was trimmed by 4 bases and the J gene end by 3 bases; junction bases not matched to a gene: 7. This CDR3 has 15 amino acids. In germline, CDR1 is LGHNA, CDR2 YNFKEQ. CDR3 in amino acids: CASSPLAGAHYEQYF. CDR3 nucleotides: TGTGCCAGCAGCCCGTTAGCGGGGGCCCACTACGAGCAGTACTTC.

V gene TRBV5-1 combines with J gene TRBJ2-3; D ambiguous. CDR3 size: 14 residues. V shed 0 bases and J shed 3 bases, with 8 bases lying between them. Looked up from germline, CDR1 is SGHRS and CDR2 is YFSETQ. The CDR3 region has the DNA TGCGCCAGCAGCTTGGCCCACCGGACAGATACGCAGTATTTT. As protein: CASSLAHRTDTQYF.

The chain couples TRBV27 to TRBJ1-5; D remains unclear. In germline, CDR1 is MNHEY, CDR2 SMNVEV (reference sequence). V dropped 3 bases and J dropped 3 bases, with 12 bases sitting between them. The CDR3 runs 15 residues. The CDR3 DNA sequence: TGTGCCAGCAGTTTGTCGCGGGCATACAATCAGCCCCAGCATTTT. Encoded protein: CASSLSRAYNQPQHF.

This chain links TRBV19 with TRBJ2-1; D unresolved. In germline, CDR1 is LNHDA, CDR2 SQIVND (reference sequence). The CDR3 has 12 amino acids. V was cut by 6 bases and J by 7 bases, with 10 bases left in between. CDR3 sequence (DNA): TGTGCCAGTAGCCTCGCCGCGAATGAGCAGTTCTTC. Amino acids: CASSLAANEQFF.

The CDR3 sequence is CASSPPTGVISYEQYF. The CDR3 DNA is TGTGCCAGCAGCCCGCCGACAGGAGTGATCTCCTACGAGCAGTACTTC. This rearrangement joins TRBV13 to TRBJ2-7, with D tentatively TRBD1 (6 bases). Between the trimmed V and J ends, which lost 5 bases and 0 bases, there was a span of 17 bases. This CDR3 contains 16 residues. Germline V lookup: CDR1 PRHDT, CDR2 FYEKMQ (reference sequence).